This passage covers 14 T cell receptor beta chains from one sample sequenced in a study of blood T cell repertoires in COVID-19. Libraries were prepared by immunoSEQ multiplex PCR; TCRdb keeps only in-frame clonotypes and omits some of them. This table has around 300,000 clones, around 85% appearing once. The sequenced sample was peripheral blood. All receptors come from a woman aged 30 to 39 who had recovered from COVID-19.

The rearrangement uses TRBV5-1 and TRBJ2-7, with 8 bases matching TRBD2. V trimming: 4 bases; J trimming: 7 bases; junction bases outside the gene matches: 10. The germline V gene has CDR1 SGHRS and CDR2 YFSETQ. This CDR3 spans 14 amino acids. The DNA of the CDR3 is TGCGCCAGCAGCCCCACTAGCGGAGCCTTTGAGCAGTACTTC. It yields the protein CASSPTSGAFEQYF.

This clone was observed a few times. This rearrangement joins TRBV5-1 to TRBJ1-2, with 7 positions matching TRBD1. CDR1 is SGHRS, CDR2 YFSETQ, per germline. The CDR3 is 13 residues long. With V trimmed by 3 bases and J by 6 bases, 5 bases remained unmatched. The CDR3 region has the DNA TGCGCCAGCAGCTCCTTGACAGGGCATGGCTACACCTTC. This encodes CASSSLTGHGYTF. Full variable domain (rest looked up from reference TRBV5-1 and TRBJ1-2): KAGVTQTPRYLIKTRGQQVTLSCSPISGHRSVSWYQQTPGQGLQFLFEYFSETQRNKGNFPGRFSGRQFSNSRSEMNVSTLELGDSALYLCASSSLTGHGYTFGSGTRLTVV.

This clone has a handful of counts. The chain has TRBV20-1 and TRBJ2-2; D might be TRBD2 (5 bases). This CDR3 region has 11 residues. V shed 7 bases and J shed 3 bases, with 6 bases lying between them. CDR1 is DFQATT and CDR2 is SNEGSKA in the germline V gene (reference sequence). Written as DNA, the CDR3 is TGCAGTGTGAGGGACACCGGGGAGCTGTTTTTT. Its protein is CSVRDTGELFF.

The rearrangement uses TRBV5-4 and TRBJ1-2, with 7 positions matching TRBD1. The CDR3 runs to 16 residues. Germline V gene data show CDR1 as SGHNT and CDR2 as YYREEE (reference sequence). V was pared by 4 bases and J by 0 bases, with 9 bases of the junction left unmatched. The CDR3 loop reads CASSVGGQQTNYGYTF. The CDR3 DNA follows: TGTGCCAGCAGCGTAGGGGGACAGCAGACTAACTATGGCTACACCTTC.

This clone was counted a few times. The V and J genes are TRBV2 and TRBJ1-5, with a possible D match to TRBD1 (6 bases). Germline V gives CDR1 SNHLY, CDR2 FYNNEI. There are 14 residues in the CDR3. With 5 bases removed from V and 9 bases from J, the gap between germline ends came to 17 bases. CDR3 bases: TGTGCCAGCAGTCAATGGACAGCGACCGGGCCCCAGCATTTT. Translation: CASSQWTATGPQHF.

This clone was detected only a few times. V usage is TRBV5-4 and J usage is TRBJ2-7; 12 nucleotides line up with TRBD2. This CDR3 region has 16 residues. Germline values: CDR1 SGHNT, CDR2 YYREEE (reference sequence). The V gene end was trimmed by 4 bases and the J gene end by 0 bases; junction bases not matched to a gene: 5. This CDR3 is CASSQTSGGPSYEQYF. The CDR3 region has the DNA TGTGCCAGCAGCCAGACTAGCGGGGGACCCTCCTACGAGCAGTACTTC.

This clone was detected only a few times. CDR3 in amino acids: CASSLNDGRLYGYTF. Here the CDR3 DNA reads TGTGCCAGCAGTCTTAACGACGGGAGACTCTATGGCTACACCTTC. The chain recombines TRBV7-9 with TRBJ1-2; D call uncertain. Germline lookup yields CDR1 SEHNR and CDR2 FQNEAQ (reference sequence). Trimming removed 6 bases at V and 4 bases at J, with 18 bases between. This CDR3 is 15 amino acids long.

This clone was detected only a few times. This sequence joins TRBV6-4 and TRBJ2-1; the match to TRBD2 covers 9 bases. V dropped 5 bases and J dropped 4; count of bases not matched to a gene: 9. This CDR3 has 16 residues. CDR1 and CDR2 (germline): MRHNA, SNTAGT. CDR3 region: CASSRSGGSGYNEQFF. CDR3 nucleotides: TGTGCCAGCAGTAGGAGCGGGGGGAGCGGTTACAATGAGCAGTTCTTC.

This chain links TRBV30 with TRBJ1-6, with TRBD1 as a possible D gene (5 bases). Germline CDR1 reads GTSNPN; CDR2 reads SVGIG (reference sequence). V lost 1 base to trimming and J lost 7 bases, with 20 bases between them. There are 17 residues in the CDR3. The CDR3 region has the DNA TGTGCCTGGAGTGGAAACCCACTTTGGCAGGGAAATTCACCCCTCCACTTT. This encodes CAWSGNPLWQGNSPLHF.

The rearrangement uses TRBV12-3 or TRBV12-4 and TRBJ1-6; D gene uncertain. V lost 1 base to trimming and J lost 15 bases, with 7 bases between them. The CDR3 has 11 amino acids. The CDR3 region is CASSLGEHLHF. The CDR3 region has the DNA TGTGCCAGCAGTTTAGGGGAGCACCTCCACTTT.

The gene calls are TRBV4-2 and TRBJ1-5; D is unresolved. Trimming took 0 bases from V and 4 from J, leaving 10 bases between them. CDR1 LGHNA and CDR2 YNFKEQ come from the germline V gene. The CDR3 consists of 15 residues. The CDR3 sequence is CASSQEAGENQPQHF. CDR3 nucleotides: TGTGCCAGCAGCCAAGAAGCAGGCGAAAATCAGCCCCAGCATTTT.

A remark on this clone: This CDR3 is also generated by other DNA sequences in the sample. The gene calls are TRBV11-2 and TRBJ2-7, with D maybe TRBD1 (7 bases). The CDR3 length is 15 residues. Trimming stripped 1 base from V and 1 base from J, with 11 bases between. CDR1 SGHAT and CDR2 FQNNGV come from the germline V gene. In DNA form, the CDR3 reads TGTGCCAGCAGCTTAGGGGCAGGGGGGTCCTACGAGCAGTACTTC. Translation gives CASSLGAGGSYEQYF.

This sequence joins TRBV27 and TRBJ2-3; 9 nucleotides match TRBD2. The germline CDR1 and CDR2 sequences are MNHEY and SMNVEV (reference sequence). Trimming cost V 2 bases and J 6 bases; bases outside gene matches: 6. This CDR3 region has 15 residues. CDR3 region: CASSLPGLAFDTQYF. CDR3 sequence (DNA): TGTGCCAGCAGTTTACCTGGACTAGCGTTTGATACGCAGTATTTT.

This chain joins TRBV6-1 and TRBJ2-7; D is uncertain. Trimming removed 0 bases at V and 0 bases at J, with 9 bases between. Per germline, CDR1 MNHNS and CDR2 SASEGT. This CDR3 has 15 amino acids. CDR3: CASSEAHVGSYEQYF. The CDR3 DNA follows: TGTGCCAGCAGTGAAGCGCATGTCGGCTCCTACGAGCAGTACTTC.